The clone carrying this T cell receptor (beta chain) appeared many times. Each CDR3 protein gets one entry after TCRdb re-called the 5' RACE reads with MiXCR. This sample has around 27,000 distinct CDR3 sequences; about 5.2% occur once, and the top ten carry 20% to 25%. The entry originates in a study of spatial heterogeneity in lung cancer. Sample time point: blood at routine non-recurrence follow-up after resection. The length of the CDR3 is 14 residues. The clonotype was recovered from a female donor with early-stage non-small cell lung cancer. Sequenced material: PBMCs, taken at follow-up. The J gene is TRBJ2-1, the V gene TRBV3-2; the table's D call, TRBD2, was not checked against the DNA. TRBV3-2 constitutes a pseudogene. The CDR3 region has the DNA TGTGCCAGCAGCCAAGGCGGGGTCTACAATGAGCAGTTCTTC. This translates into CASSQGGVYNEQFF.